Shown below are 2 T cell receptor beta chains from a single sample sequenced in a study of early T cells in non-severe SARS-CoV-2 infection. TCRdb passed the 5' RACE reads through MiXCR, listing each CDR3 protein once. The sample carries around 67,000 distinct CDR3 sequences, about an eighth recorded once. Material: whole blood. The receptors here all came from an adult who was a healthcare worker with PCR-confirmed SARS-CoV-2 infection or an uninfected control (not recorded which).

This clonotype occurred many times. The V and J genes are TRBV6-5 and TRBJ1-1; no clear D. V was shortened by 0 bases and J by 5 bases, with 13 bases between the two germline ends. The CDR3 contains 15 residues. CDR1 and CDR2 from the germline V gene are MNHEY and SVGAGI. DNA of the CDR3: TGTGCCAGCAGTTACTCGATCACTGATAGGACTGAAGCTTTCTTT. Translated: CASSYSITDRTEAFF.

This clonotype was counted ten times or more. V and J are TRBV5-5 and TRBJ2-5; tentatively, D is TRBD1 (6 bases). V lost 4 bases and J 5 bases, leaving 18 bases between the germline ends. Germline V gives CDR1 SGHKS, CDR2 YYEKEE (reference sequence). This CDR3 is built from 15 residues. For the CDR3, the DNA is TGTGCCAGCAGCCACCAACCGGCAGGGGTGGAGACCCAGTACTTC. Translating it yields CASSHQPAGVETQYF.